Each of the 5 T cell receptor beta chains below was sequenced from the same sample in a study of cytotoxic CD8 clonotypes in ibrutinib-treated CLL. Data came from immunoSEQ multiplex PCR; TCRdb stores just in-frame clones and leaves some out. The sample yields around 140,000 clones, more than 75% seen once. Material: PBMCs, obtained after 24 months of ibrutinib treatment. The receptors were sampled from a human donor with chronic lymphocytic leukemia.

Points on this clone: In the same sample, other DNA sequences code for this CDR3. The J gene is TRBJ2-7, the V gene TRBV5-8; TRBD1 matches 9 bases. The length of the CDR3 is 15 residues. The germline V gene encodes CDR1 SGHTS and CDR2 YDEGEE. After removal of 4 bases from V and 3 bases from J, the junction contained 8 bases not matched to a gene. The CDR3 region has the DNA TGTGCCAGCAGCCTCGCCGGGACAGGGCTCTACGAGCAGTACTTC. Residues: CASSLAGTGLYEQYF.

In this sample, this clone turned up a few times. V is TRBV4-3 and J is TRBJ2-5; a possible D gene is TRBD2 (6 bases). Germline-derived CDR1 and CDR2 are LGHNA and YSLEER. The CDR3 consists of 13 residues. Deletions cut 1 base from V and 7 bases from J, with 10 bases between. CDR3 loop: CASSQGTMGTQYF. The CDR3 bases are TGCGCCAGCAGCCAAGGGACTATGGGGACCCAGTACTTC.

The rearrangement links TRBV2 to TRBJ2-3; 10 bases agree with TRBD1. J gave up 4 bases and V 2 bases, and 6 bases lay outside the gene matches. Germline CDR1 and CDR2: SNHLY and FYNNEI. This CDR3 has 16 residues. CDR3 in amino acids: CASSEQDRGIADTQYF. CDR3 sequence (DNA): TGTGCCAGCAGTGAACAGGACAGGGGGATCGCAGATACGCAGTATTTT.

V is TRBV5-5 and J is TRBJ2-4, with a tentative D call TRBD2 (5 bases). Germline V CDR1 and CDR2: SGHKS, YYEKEE (reference sequence). The CDR3 covers 13 residues. V was trimmed by 4 bases and J by 6 bases, leaving 11 bases between them. CDR3 in amino acids: CASSREFGNIQYF. CDR3 in DNA: TGTGCCAGCAGCCGGGAATTCGGAAACATTCAGTACTTC. Drawing the rest from reference TRBV5-5 and TRBJ2-4, the complete variable domain is DAGVTQSPTHLIKTRGQQVTLRCSPISGHKSVSWYQQVLGQGPQFIFQYYEKEERGRGNFPDRFSARQFPNYSSELNVNALLLGDSALYLCASSREFGNIQYFGAGTRLSVL.

The DNA for the CDR3 is TGCGCCAGCAGCCGAAGGGGGGACGCTCCCTACGAGCAGTACTTC. The encoded protein is CASSRRGDAPYEQYF. The gene calls are TRBV4-1 and TRBJ2-7; D may be TRBD1 or TRBD2 (6 bases each). CDR3 length: 15 amino acids. Trimming pared 4 bases from V and 2 bases from J, leaving 15 bases between. Germline V gives CDR1 MGHRA, CDR2 YSYEKL.